This TCR beta chain is drawn from a study of T cell responses to AZD1222 COVID-19 vaccine. Whole-study results and caveats: The study sampled repertoires only after the peak T cell response. Baseline seropositivity characterized only six AZD1222 recipients. The span of vaccine-associated CD4 TCRs extended across spike, with dominance at 160-218 and 743-854.

The germline V and J ends were trimmed by 5 bases and 1 base, with 9 bases remaining between them. The germline V gene has CDR1 MNHEY and CDR2 SMNVEV (reference sequence). The CDR3 is 15 amino acids. TCRdb keeps only in-frame clones here, not all; method: immunoSEQ multiplex PCR. The table has 80,000 to 90,000 clones, 90% seen once. Concerning this clone itself: The antigen is undetermined.

The sample here was peripheral blood, taken 28 days after the second AZD1222 dose. The chain carries TRBV27 and TRBJ2-6, with D possibly being TRBD1 (6 bases). The receptor was isolated from an adult who received the AZD1222 COVID-19 vaccine. The CDR3 DNA is TGTGCCAGCAGTGCAACAGGGTCTGGGGCCAACGTCCTGACTTTC. Its protein product is CASSATGSGANVLTF.